This T cell receptor beta chain was recovered during a study of blood T cell repertoires in COVID-19. About the study: The United States, Italy and Spain provided the acute and convalescent COVID-19 samples. Sources were T cells, B-cell-depleted T cells, or PBMCs; the material itself was cDNA or gDNA.

In the authors' workflow: How many nucleated cells were present was estimated from reference gene primer amplification. The assay was immunoSEQ multiplex PCR, and TCRdb's table has in-frame clones only and misses some. The V and J calls and clone size were taken over from that table, and D and trimming were inferred from the DNA. The sample shows tens of thousands of clones, around four fifths of them seen only once. The material sequenced was peripheral blood. This sequence originates from a human donor in a cohort sampled during active COVID-19.

The CDR3 protein is CASSQAYGQGGEKLFF. CDR3 bases: TGTGCCAGCAGCCAAGCCTATGGACAGGGTGGCGAAAAACTGTTTTTT. The V gene is TRBV3-1 (or the pseudogene TRBV3-2), the J gene TRBJ1-4; TRBD1 matches 8 bases. The CDR3 runs to 16 residues. Germline trimming cut 1 base from V and 8 bases from J; bases unmatched to any gene: 9. Germline V gene sequence: CDR1 LGHDT, CDR2 YNNKEL (reference sequence).